Following are 32 T cell receptor beta chains from one sample sequenced in a study of radiotherapy plus CTLA-4 blockade in lung cancer. Sequencing used immunoSEQ multiplex PCR; TCRdb keeps in-frame clones, though not all of them. The table lists more than 90,000 clones, roughly 86% of them singletons. Sequenced here: peripheral blood, sampled from a patient treated with radiotherapy plus ipilimumab. The receptors were gathered from a human donor with non-small cell lung cancer that progressed on radiotherapy plus ipilimumab. Some clones in this sample may be carry-over from other donors' samples.

The chain employs TRBV10-3 and TRBJ1-6; 10 bases line up with TRBD1. From germline, CDR1 is ENHRY and CDR2 SYGVKD. The CDR3 is 14 amino acids. V lost 6 bases to trimming and J lost 8 bases; unmatched junction nucleotides: 4. The CDR3 coding sequence is TGTGCCATCAGCCCGGGACAGGGGTATTCACCCCTCCACTTT. It codes for CAISPGQGYSPLHF.

The chain links TRBV4-3 to TRBJ2-7, with D tentatively TRBD2 (5 bases). CDR3 size: 18 residues. Trimming removed 1 base at V and 2 bases at J, with 21 bases between. Per the germline V gene, CDR1 is LGHNA and CDR2 is YSLEER. The CDR3 reads CASSQGVGIEGWTYEQYF. The CDR3 DNA sequence: TGCGCCAGCAGCCAAGGGGTCGGTATCGAGGGATGGACCTACGAGCAGTACTTC.

This clone has a single count. The gene calls are TRBV25-1 and TRBJ2-7; D unclear. The CDR3 covers 12 residues. Trimming stripped 2 bases from V and 7 bases from J, with 9 bases between. Germline values: CDR1 MGHDK, CDR2 SYGVNS. DNA for the CDR3: TGTGCCAGCAGTGAAAATCAGGTTGAGCAGTACTTC. Amino acid sequence: CASSENQVEQYF.

This chain uses TRBV7-9 with TRBJ1-2, with D uncertain. Trimming shortened V by 4 bases and J by 8 bases, and 5 bases separated the two germline ends. This CDR3 has 10 amino acids. Germline CDR1 reads SEHNR; CDR2 reads FQNEAQ (reference sequence). The CDR3 region has the DNA TGTGCCAGCAGCTGGAGGGGCTACACCTTC. Translated: CASSWRGYTF.

This chain joins TRBV9 and TRBJ1-2; the D is unclear. The CDR3 length is 16 residues. The germline CDR1 and CDR2 sequences are SGDLS and YYNGEE. The germline V and J ends were trimmed by 4 bases and 0 bases, with 16 bases remaining between them. The CDR3 sequence is CASSFPGGRSNYGYTF. CDR3 nucleotide sequence: TGTGCCAGCAGCTTTCCCGGTGGGCGTTCTAACTATGGCTACACCTTC.

The genes are TRBV5-4 and TRBJ2-3, with 7 bases aligning to TRBD2. CDR1 is SGHNT and CDR2 is YYREEE in the germline V gene (reference sequence). After removal of 2 bases from V and 7 bases from J, the junction contained 10 bases not matched to a gene. CDR3 length: 15 residues. The chain's CDR3 is CASSFGGFEGYTQYF. In DNA form, the CDR3 reads TGTGCCAGCAGCTTCGGGGGGTTTGAAGGTTATACGCAGTATTTT.

This clone was seen just once. This chain uses TRBV7-3 with TRBJ2-1; 8 nucleotides align to TRBD1. The CDR3 is 15 amino acids. Germline V gene sequence: CDR1 SGHTA, CDR2 FQGTGA. The V gene end was trimmed by 5 bases and the J gene end by 4 bases; junction bases not matched to a gene: 7. CDR3 in amino acids: CASSPDRGLYNEQFF. The CDR3 DNA reads as TGTGCCAGCAGCCCAGACAGGGGTCTTTACAATGAGCAGTTCTTC.

This chain joins TRBV9 and TRBJ2-5; 8 nucleotides line up with TRBD2. The CDR3 is 15 amino acids. Germline CDR1 and CDR2: SGDLS and YYNGEE. Losses at the gene ends were 0 bases for V and 4 bases for J; bases not matched to a gene: 5. CDR3 amino acids: CASSVGAGVAETQYF. The CDR3 nucleotides read TGTGCCAGCAGCGTAGGAGCGGGGGTAGCAGAGACCCAGTACTTC.

This clone has more than one count but fewer than ten. This chain links TRBV19 with TRBJ2-7; 8 bases map to TRBD2. V lost 6 bases and J lost 7; bases outside the gene matches: 11. Per germline, CDR1 LNHDA and CDR2 SQIVND (reference sequence). The CDR3 length is 14 residues. CDR3 sequence (DNA): TGTGCCAGTAGAACAATAGCGGGGATCGCGGAGCAGTACTTC. Amino acids: CASRTIAGIAEQYF.

This clone was recorded only once. The chain combines TRBV5-1 with TRBJ1-6; 11 bases are shared with TRBD1. This CDR3 is 17 amino acids long. Per the germline V gene, CDR1 is SGHRS and CDR2 is YFSETQ. V lost 4 bases, J lost 9 bases, and 12 bases stayed unmatched. CDR3 loop: CASSGWGQGVSVSPLHF. The CDR3 DNA is TGCGCCAGCAGCGGATGGGGACAGGGGGTCTCGGTTTCACCCCTCCACTTT.

The chain has TRBV2 and TRBJ2-7; 11 positions agree with TRBD2. The germline V gene encodes CDR1 SNHLY and CDR2 FYNNEI. The J segment lost 3 bases and the V segment lost 2 bases, leaving 9 bases of the junction unmatched. The CDR3 has 17 residues. In DNA, the CDR3 is TGTGCCAGCAGTGAACTAGCGGGGGGTTATAAATTCTACGAGCAGTACTTC. Protein: CASSELAGGYKFYEQYF.

The V gene is TRBV19, the J gene TRBJ2-7; 9 nucleotides align to TRBD1. The CDR3 is 15 residues long. Germline CDR1 reads LNHDA; CDR2 reads SQIVND (reference sequence). Unmatched junction bases numbered 7, after V lost 5 bases and J lost 2 bases. CDR3 sequence reads: CASSSPGQGPYEQYF. The CDR3 DNA reads as TGTGCCAGTAGTTCCCCGGGACAGGGCCCCTACGAGCAGTACTTC.

The chain is built from TRBV5-6 and TRBJ1-1; 7 nucleotides match TRBD1. V dropped 4 bases and J dropped 2; count of bases not matched to a gene: 8. The CDR3 runs to 15 residues. Germline lookup yields CDR1 SGHDT and CDR2 YYEEEE. The CDR3 DNA reads as TGTGCCAGCAGCGGGACAGATACCGAAAACACTGAAGCTTTCTTT. It codes for CASSGTDTENTEAFF.

V and J are TRBV6-5 and TRBJ1-2; 8 bases are shared with TRBD1. Germline CDR1 is MNHEY and CDR2 is SVGAGI. The CDR3 contains 13 residues. J was trimmed by 8 bases and V by 5 bases; bases with no gene match: 7. The CDR3 here is CASSTDRGFGYTF. Here the CDR3 DNA reads TGTGCCAGCAGTACCGACAGGGGATTCGGCTACACCTTC.

This rearrangement joins TRBV7-3 to TRBJ2-1, with 14 bases fitting TRBD2. The CDR3 is 15 amino acids. CDR1 is SGHTA, CDR2 FQGTGA, per germline. The trim removed 5 bases at V and 14 bases at J, leaving 11 bases unmatched. CDR3 in DNA: TGTGCCAGCAGCACGGGACTAGCGGGGGAGTCTCTGAAGTTCTTC. This codes for CASSTGLAGESLKFF.

J is TRBJ1-1 and V is TRBV6-5; D is unclear. V was cut by 2 bases and J by 10 bases, with 8 bases left in between. CDR1 and CDR2 (germline): MNHEY, SVGAGI. The CDR3 is 11 residues long. The CDR3 coding sequence is TGTGCCAGCAGTTACGGGGTGAGAGCTTTCTTT. This codes for CASSYGVRAFF.

The chain links TRBV7-6 to TRBJ1-6, with D tentatively TRBD1 (5 bases). CDR3 length: 14 amino acids. V was cut by 0 bases and J by 5 bases, with 5 bases left in between. Per the germline V gene, CDR1 is SGHVS and CDR2 is FNYEAQ. CDR3 region: CASSLAGDNSPLHF. The CDR3 coding sequence is TGTGCCAGCAGCTTAGCGGGGGATAATTCACCCCTCCACTTT.

A remark on this clone: The sample contains more than one DNA sequence encoding this CDR3. The rearrangement links TRBV29-1 to TRBJ2-2; 8 nucleotides match TRBD2. V gave up 0 bases and J gave up 7 bases; unmatched junction bases: 4. CDR1 and CDR2 from the germline V gene are SQVTM and ANQGSEA. The CDR3 spans 14 residues. The DNA for the CDR3 is TGCAGCGTTGAAGATTCCGGGGGGGGCGGGGAGCTGTTTTTT. It translates to CSVEDSGGGGELFF.

The chain is built from TRBV6-1 and TRBJ2-6; D gene uncertain. Germline V gives CDR1 MNHNS, CDR2 SASEGT. V shed 4 bases and J shed 1 base, with 11 bases lying between them. The CDR3 is made up of 16 amino acids. The CDR3 sequence is CASSAFTGSGANVLTF. CDR3 sequence (DNA): TGTGCCAGCAGTGCCTTTACCGGGTCTGGGGCCAACGTCCTGACTTTC.

This clone has a handful of counts. The genes are TRBV28 and TRBJ1-5; D is possibly TRBD1 (5 bases). CDR1 and CDR2 from the germline V gene are MDHEN and SYDVKM. V lost 0 bases, J lost 2 bases, and 14 bases lay in between. The CDR3 length is 17 residues. CDR3 sequence reads: CASSLWRFGGGNQPQHF. CDR3 coding DNA: TGTGCCAGCAGTTTATGGAGGTTCGGGGGGGGCAATCAGCCCCAGCATTTT.

This chain joins TRBV12-5 and TRBJ2-3, with 8 bases fitting TRBD1. The germline V gene has CDR1 LGHNT and CDR2 FRNRAP. The CDR3 extends over 15 amino acids. J gave up 4 bases and V 6 bases, and 9 bases lay outside the gene matches. Here the CDR3 reads CASGPSSGGADTQYF. The CDR3 bases are TGTGCTAGTGGGCCTTCTTCAGGGGGCGCAGATACGCAGTATTTT.

This chain links TRBV5-4 with TRBJ2-7, with unresolved D. This CDR3 spans 13 amino acids. Per germline, CDR1 SGHNT and CDR2 YYREEE (reference sequence). Trimming shortened V by 3 bases and J by 3 bases, and 10 bases separated the two germline ends. In nucleotides, the CDR3 is TGTGCCAGCAGCTCTGTAGAAGGCTACGAGCAGTACTTC. This codes for CASSSVEGYEQYF.

This clone is judged medium-sized. V usage is TRBV4-1 and J usage is TRBJ1-4; D possibly corresponds to TRBD1 (5 bases). V was cut by 4 bases and J by 7 bases, with 22 bases left in between. CDR3 length: 17 residues. Germline V gene sequence: CDR1 MGHRA, CDR2 YSYEKL. The CDR3 DNA follows: TGCGCCAGCAGCCGGCTCCCCAGCGCAGGGAGGAGTGAAAAACTGTTTTTT. Translated, it gives CASSRLPSAGRSEKLFF.

In this sample, this clone turned up a few times. V and J are TRBV28 and TRBJ1-5; no reliable D call. Germline CDR1 and CDR2: MDHEN and SYDVKM. V was shortened by 5 bases and J by 9 bases, with 11 bases between the two germline ends. The CDR3 extends over 12 amino acids. The CDR3 is CASSIKASPQHF. DNA for the CDR3: TGTGCCAGCAGTATAAAGGCCTCGCCCCAGCATTTT.

The gene calls are TRBV2 and TRBJ1-4, with D unclear. CDR1 SNHLY and CDR2 FYNNEI come from the germline V gene. The CDR3 extends over 13 amino acids. The V gene lost 7 bases and the J gene lost 7 bases, with 13 bases spanning the gap. Here the CDR3 reads CASKEDVFEKLFF. The CDR3 region has the DNA TGTGCCAGCAAGGAGGACGTATTTGAAAAACTGTTTTTT.

The chain couples TRBV11-2 to TRBJ1-2; TRBD1 matches at 8 bases. V lost 5 bases to trimming and J lost 6 bases; unmatched junction nucleotides: 11. The germline CDR1 and CDR2 sequences are SGHAT and FQNNGV. This CDR3 has 15 amino acids. CDR3 region: CASSPGPGTGDGYTF. CDR3 DNA sequence: TGTGCCAGCAGCCCTGGACCCGGGACAGGAGATGGCTACACCTTC.

The CDR3 sequence is CASSGRLAGGLYNEQFF. The CDR3 DNA sequence: TGTGCCAGCAGCGGGCGACTAGCGGGGGGCCTATACAATGAGCAGTTCTTC. V and J are TRBV7-9 and TRBJ2-1; TRBD2 aligns across 13 bases. The CDR3 loop spans 17 amino acids. Germline assignment: CDR1 SEHNR and CDR2 FQNEAQ (reference sequence). The V segment lost 5 bases and the J segment 4 bases; nucleotides outside the gene matches: 8. Full variable domain (missing parts from reference TRBV7-9 and TRBJ2-1): DTGVSQNPRHKITKRGQNVTFRCDPISEHNRLYWYRQTLGQGPEFLTYFQNEAQLEKSRLLSDRFSAERPKGSFSTLEIQRTEQGDSAMYLCASSGRLAGGLYNEQFFGPGTRLTVL.

In the case of this clone: A read error may be the cause here, since a much bigger clone is one base away. The V gene is TRBV5-6, the J gene TRBJ2-7; D gene unclear. Trimming stripped 2 bases from V and 2 bases from J, with 5 bases between. This CDR3 spans 12 amino acids. CDR1 and CDR2 (germline): SGHDT, YYEEEE. The CDR3 sequence: CASSLQPYEQYF. Here the CDR3 DNA reads TGTGCCAGCAGCTTACAGCCCTACGAGCAGTACTTC.

V gene TRBV5-1 combines with J gene TRBJ2-3, with 8 bases that match TRBD2. The CDR3 loop spans 16 amino acids. With 1 base clipped from V and 1 base from J, the junction kept 5 bases outside the gene matches. Germline assignment: CDR1 SGHRS and CDR2 YFSETQ. CDR3 DNA sequence: TGCGCCAGCAGCTTGAGGCGGCGGGGGGGCACAGATACGCAGTATTTT. This sequence encodes CASSLRRRGGTDTQYF.

This clone has a single count. The chain joins TRBV18 to TRBJ1-4, with D possibly TRBD1 on 5 matching bases. The CDR3 sequence is 20 residues long. CDR1 is KGHSH and CDR2 is LQKENI in the germline V gene. Trimming pared 3 bases from V and 6 bases from J, leaving 29 bases between. CDR3 coding DNA: TGTGCCAGCTCACCCTCGCTCGTCGGGTCGGGTCGGGGCGGCTATGAAAAACTGTTTTTT. It encodes CASSPSLVGSGRGGYEKLFF. Combining the CDR3 with reference TRBV18 and TRBJ1-4 gives the whole variable domain NAGVMQNPRHLVRRRGQEARLRCSPMKGHSHVYWYRQLPEEGLKFMVYLQKENIIDESGMPKERFSAEFPKEGPSILRIQQVVRGDSAAYFCASSPSLVGSGRGGYEKLFFGSGTQLSVL.

The rearrangement uses TRBV6-5 and TRBJ1-6, with D tentatively TRBD1 (5 bases). This CDR3 contains 14 residues. V was pared by 7 bases and J by 5 bases, with 12 bases between. Germline CDR1 reads MNHEY; CDR2 reads SVGAGI. Here the CDR3 DNA reads TGTGCCAGCACCGGGCAGGGTAATAATTCACCCCTCCACTTT. It yields the protein CASTGQGNNSPLHF.

This clone was seen once. The chain recombines TRBV7-2 with TRBJ1-2, with 9 nucleotides matching TRBD1. CDR3 length: 13 residues. From germline, CDR1 is SGHTA and CDR2 FQGNSA. After removal of 3 bases from V and 8 bases from J, the junction contained 4 bases not matched to a gene. CDR3 sequence reads: CASSFGTGSGYTF. The CDR3 DNA reads TGTGCCAGCAGCTTTGGGACAGGGAGCGGCTACACCTTC.